This T cell receptor (beta chain) was obtained from a study of blood T cells in healthy people across ages. The donors, aged about 6 to 95, were healthy Caucasians from Russia. Every participating donor contributed about 10 milliliters of peripheral blood through a draw. Primers used in a second PCR of about 7 to 12 cycles were a sample-barcoded 5' primer and a J-beta primer mix. TCRdb fed the 5' RACE reads into MiXCR, producing one record per CDR3 protein. The profile covers over 750,000 distinct CDR3 sequences, with just under 25% appearing a single time and 9.4% taken by the ten largest. The CDR3 consists of 15 residues. Germline CDR1 reads SGHRS; CDR2 reads YFSETQ. Trimming removed 1 base from V and 1 base from J, with 12 bases in between. In this sample, this clonotype turned up a few times. This same sample was also part of a study on T cells of mothers and their children.

Source material: blood. The clonotype originates from a boy aged 5-17 years in good health. The chain is built from TRBV5-1 and TRBJ2-7; no reliable D call. The CDR3 DNA reads as TGCGCCAGCAGCTTGAGTCAGTCTTCATCCTACGAGCAGTACTTC. Translating gives CASSLSQSSSYEQYF.